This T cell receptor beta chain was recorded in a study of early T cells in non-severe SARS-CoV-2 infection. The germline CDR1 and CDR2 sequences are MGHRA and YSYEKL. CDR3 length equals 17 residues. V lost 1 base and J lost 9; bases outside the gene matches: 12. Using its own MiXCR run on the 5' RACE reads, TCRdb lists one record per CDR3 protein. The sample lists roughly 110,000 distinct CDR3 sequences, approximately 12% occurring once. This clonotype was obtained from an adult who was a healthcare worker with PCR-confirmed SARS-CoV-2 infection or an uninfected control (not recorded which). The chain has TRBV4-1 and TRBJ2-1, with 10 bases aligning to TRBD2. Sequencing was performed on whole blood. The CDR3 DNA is TGCGCCAGCAGCCAAGCTCTATGGCTAGCGGGAGTTGCTGAGCAGTTCTTC. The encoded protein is CASSQALWLAGVAEQFF.